The clone carrying this T cell receptor beta chain showed up just once. Sequencing used immunoSEQ multiplex PCR; TCRdb keeps in-frame clones, though not all of them. The sample lists under 95,000 clones, over 65% occurring once. The CDR3 loop spans 15 amino acids. From germline, CDR1 is SGHNT and CDR2 YYREEE (reference sequence). V shed 2 bases and J 2 bases; nucleotides not matched to a gene: 3. The sample originates from a study of blood T cell repertoires in COVID-19. The rearrangement joins TRBV5-4 to TRBJ1-2; 10 bases align to TRBD1. This clonotype was sampled from a human donor in a cohort sampled during active COVID-19. The sample was peripheral blood. CDR3: CASSFPTGGNYGYTF. Here the CDR3 DNA reads TGTGCCAGCAGCTTTCCGACAGGGGGCAACTATGGCTACACCTTC.